The 3 T cell receptor beta chains below come from one sample, sequenced in a study of blood T cell repertoires in COVID-19. Sequencing used immunoSEQ multiplex PCR; TCRdb keeps in-frame clones, though not all of them. The sample includes some 340,000 clones, 90% of them seen just once. Sequenced sample: PBMCs or T cells enriched from blood (not recorded which). The receptors were sampled from a woman under 40 who had been exposed to COVID-19.

This chain joins TRBV13 and TRBJ2-5, with 10 nucleotides matching TRBD2. The ends lost 1 base at V and 5 bases at J; junction bases unmatched: 10. Germline CDR1 and CDR2: PRHDT and FYEKMQ (reference sequence). The CDR3 loop spans 17 amino acids. The CDR3, as DNA: TGTGCCAGCAGCTTAGAAGTTGCTAGCGGGAGTGGGGAGACCCAGTACTTC. As protein: CASSLEVASGSGETQYF.

The genes are TRBV5-8 and TRBJ1-5; no reliable D call. The CDR3 spans 13 residues. V was cut by 2 bases and J by 3 bases, with 6 bases left in between. Germline V CDR1 and CDR2: SGHTS, YDEGEE. The CDR3 loop reads CASSFRVNQPQHF. Written as DNA, the CDR3 is TGTGCCAGCAGCTTCCGCGTCAATCAGCCCCAGCATTTT.

V and J are TRBV29-1 and TRBJ1-1; the match to TRBD1 covers 7 bases. J gave up 4 bases and V 6 bases, and 5 bases lay outside the gene matches. Germline V lookup: CDR1 SQVTM, CDR2 ANQGSEA. The CDR3 is 12 amino acids. The DNA for the CDR3 is TGCAGCGTATACGCAGGGGGCACTGAAGCTTTCTTT. Its protein product is CSVYAGGTEAFF.